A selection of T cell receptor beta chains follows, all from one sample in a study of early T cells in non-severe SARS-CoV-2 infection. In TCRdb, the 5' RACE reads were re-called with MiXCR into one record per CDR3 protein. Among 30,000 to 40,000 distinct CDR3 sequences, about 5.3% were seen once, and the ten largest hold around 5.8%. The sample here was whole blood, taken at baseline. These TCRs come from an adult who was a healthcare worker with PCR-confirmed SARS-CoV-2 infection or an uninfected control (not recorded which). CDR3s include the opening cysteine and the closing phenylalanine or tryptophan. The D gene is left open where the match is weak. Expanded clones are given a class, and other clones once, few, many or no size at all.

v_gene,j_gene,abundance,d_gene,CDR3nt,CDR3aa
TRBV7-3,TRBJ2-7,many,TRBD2,TGTGCCAGCGGGACTAGCGGGACTGCTGAGCAGTACTTC,CASGTSGTAEQYF
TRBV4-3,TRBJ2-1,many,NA,TGCGCCAGCAGCCGCATTCAGGGGAATGAGCAGTTCTTC,CASSRIQGNEQFF
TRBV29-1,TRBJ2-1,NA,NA,TGCAGCGTAGTGCTAGGTTTTCAGTTCTTC,CSVVLGFQFF
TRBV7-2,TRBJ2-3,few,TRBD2,TGTGCCAGCAGCTTAGAGCCGACTAGCGGAATGAAAGATACGCAGTATTTT,CASSLEPTSGMKDTQYF
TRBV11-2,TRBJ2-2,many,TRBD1,TGTGCCAGCAGCTCAGCCGGGACAGGGACCGGGGAGCTGTTTTTT,CASSSAGTGTGELFF
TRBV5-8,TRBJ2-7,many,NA,TGTGCCAGCAGCTTGGCCATGGCAGTTTACGAGCAGTACTTC,CASSLAMAVYEQYF
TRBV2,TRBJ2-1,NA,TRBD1,TGTGCCAGCAGTCGGGACAGGGAGTACGAGCAGTTCTTC,CASSRDREYEQFF
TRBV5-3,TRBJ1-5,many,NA,TGTGCCAGAAGCTTGGCCGCCCCGCATAGCAATCAGCCCCAGCATTTT,CARSLAAPHSNQPQHF
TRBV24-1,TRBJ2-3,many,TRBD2,TGTGCCACCAGTTCCCTTTTGACCCTAGCGGGAGGTAGGGATACGCAGTATTTT,CATSSLLTLAGGRDTQYF
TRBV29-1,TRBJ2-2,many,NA,TGCAGCGTTGCTTTCCGGGGAACCGGGGAGCTGTTTTTT,CSVAFRGTGELFF
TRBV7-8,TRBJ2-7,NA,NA,TGTGCCAGCAGCTTAGCGGGACTCTCCTACGAGCAGTACTTC,CASSLAGLSYEQYF
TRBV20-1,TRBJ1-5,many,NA,TGCAGTGCTAGAGATTGGAGCAATCAGCCCCAGCATTTT,CSARDWSNQPQHF
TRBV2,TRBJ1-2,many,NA,TGTGCCAGCAGTGACCCCAGCGTTATCCGTTGGGGCTACACCTTC,CASSDPSVIRWGYTF
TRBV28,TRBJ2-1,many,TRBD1,TGTGCCAGCAGTGGGGGGGGACAGGGAGTTTACAATGAGCAGTTCTTC,CASSGGGQGVYNEQFF
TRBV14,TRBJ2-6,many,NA,TGTGCCAGCAGCCAAGTAGCGGACTCCGCCCGATCTGGGGCCAACGTCCTGACTTTC,CASSQVADSARSGANVLTF
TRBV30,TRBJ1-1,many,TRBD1,TGTGCCTGGAGTAGGGCAGGGGGAACTGAAGCTTTCTTT,CAWSRAGGTEAFF
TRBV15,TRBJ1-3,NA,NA,TGTGCCACCAGCAGAGATAGAGGGAGAGACACCATATATTTT,CATSRDRGRDTIYF
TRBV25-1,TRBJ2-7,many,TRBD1,TGTGCCAGCAGTGGACAGGGGCCTTCCTACGAGCAGTACTTC,CASSGQGPSYEQYF
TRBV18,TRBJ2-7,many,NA,TGTGCCAGCTCACCACCGACAGTTACCTACGAGCAGTACTTC,CASSPPTVTYEQYF
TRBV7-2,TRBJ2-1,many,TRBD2,TGTGCCAGCAGCCTCCGTACTAGCGGGATACGGAACAATGAGCAGTTCTTC,CASSLRTSGIRNNEQFF
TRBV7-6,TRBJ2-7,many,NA,TGTGCCAGCAGCTCCTCCCCGGGATTCGAGCAGTACTTC,CASSSSPGFEQYF
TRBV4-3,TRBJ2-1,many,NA,TGCGCCAGCAGCCGGGACGGATACAATGAGCAGTTCTTC,CASSRDGYNEQFF
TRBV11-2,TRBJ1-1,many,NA,TGTGCCAGCAGCTTAGCACCGGTGAAGTACACTGAAGCTTTCTTT,CASSLAPVKYTEAFF
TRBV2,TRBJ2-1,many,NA,TGTGCCAGCATCTATTCGGACTACCCTGGCGATGAGCAGTTCTTC,CASIYSDYPGDEQFF
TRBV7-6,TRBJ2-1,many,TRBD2,TGTGCCAGCAGCTTAATCCCCTGGCGGGAGGGCCGGGCGAATGAGCAGTTCTTC,CASSLIPWREGRANEQFF
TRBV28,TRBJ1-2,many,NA,TGTGCCAGCAGCCTCACGGCGAACCGGCCTGGCTACACCTTC,CASSLTANRPGYTF
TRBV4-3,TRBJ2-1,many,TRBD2,TGCGCCAGCAGCCAGGACGACACTAGCGGGGTTCACAATGAGCAGTTCTTC,CASSQDDTSGVHNEQFF
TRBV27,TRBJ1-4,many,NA,TGTGCCAGCAGTTTCATGGGTGAAAAACTGTTTTTT,CASSFMGEKLFF
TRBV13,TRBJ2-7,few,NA,TGTGCCAGCAGCTTAAGCGCCTACGAGCAGTACTTC,CASSLSAYEQYF
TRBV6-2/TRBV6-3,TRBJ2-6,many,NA,TGTGCCAGCACCCACAGTGGCGGCTCTGGGGCCAACGTCCTGACTTTC,CASTHSGGSGANVLTF
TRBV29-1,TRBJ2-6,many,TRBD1,TGCAGCGTTGGCGGGACAGGGTCTGGGGCCAACGTCCTGACTTTC,CSVGGTGSGANVLTF
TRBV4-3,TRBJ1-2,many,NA,TGCGCCAGCAGCCAAGTTGGGGGGCAGGGTGGCTATGGCTACACCTTC,CASSQVGGQGGYGYTF
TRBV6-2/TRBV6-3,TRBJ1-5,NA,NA,TGTGCCAGCAGTTATTTTGGTCGAGATCAGCCCCAGCATTTT,CASSYFGRDQPQHF
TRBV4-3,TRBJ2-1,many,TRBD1,TGCGCCAGCAGCCAAGGCAGGGGGCTGACCTACAATGAGCAGTTCTTC,CASSQGRGLTYNEQFF
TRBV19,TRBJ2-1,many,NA,TGTGCCAGCAGGGACTTCTCCTACAATGAGCAGTTCTTC,CASRDFSYNEQFF
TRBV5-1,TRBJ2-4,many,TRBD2,TGCGCCAGCAGCTTGGGGCCTAGCGGGAGTTTAGCCAAAAACATTCAGTACTTC,CASSLGPSGSLAKNIQYF
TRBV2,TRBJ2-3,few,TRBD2,TGTGCCAGCACCCCCCGGGGGGGCCTCACAGATACGCAGTATTTT,CASTPRGGLTDTQYF
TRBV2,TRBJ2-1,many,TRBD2,TGTGCCAGCAGTCTCCGACTAGCGGGAGTGTATTACAATGAGCAGTTCTTC,CASSLRLAGVYYNEQFF
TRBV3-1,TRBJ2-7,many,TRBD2,TGTGCCAGCAGACCAGCGGGAGTTTCCTACGAGCAGTACTTC,CASRPAGVSYEQYF
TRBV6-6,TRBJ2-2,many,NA,NA,CASSSSGGLGGELFF
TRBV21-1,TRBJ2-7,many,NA,TGTGCCAGCAGCAAAGCGCCCAACGGGGGGGGGCGCCCCGCCTACGAGCAGTACTTC,CASSKAPNGGGRPAYEQYF
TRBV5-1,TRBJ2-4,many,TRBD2,TGCGCCAGCAAACCGACTAGCGGGACCCCCGAGGCCATTCAGTACTTC,CASKPTSGTPEAIQYF
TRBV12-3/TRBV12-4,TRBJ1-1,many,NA,TGTGCCAGCAGTACTACAGGGAAGGGAAACACTGAAGCTTTCTTT,CASSTTGKGNTEAFF
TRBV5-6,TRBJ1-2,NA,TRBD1,TGTGCCAGCAGCTTGATGGGACAGGGGAAGAACTATGGCTACACCTTC,CASSLMGQGKNYGYTF
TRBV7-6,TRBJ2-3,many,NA,TGTGCCAGCAGCTGGCATAGCACAGATACGCAGTATTTT,CASSWHSTDTQYF
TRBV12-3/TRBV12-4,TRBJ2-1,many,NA,TGTGCCAGCAGTCCCGTTGATGGAGAGCAGTTCTTC,CASSPVDGEQFF
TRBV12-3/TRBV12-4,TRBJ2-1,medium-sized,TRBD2,TGTGCCAGCAGCTTAACACTAGCGCAGAACAATGAGCAGTTCTTC,CASSLTLAQNNEQFF
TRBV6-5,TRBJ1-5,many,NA,TGTGCCAGCAGCCTCATTCCACCTGGACAGCTTAGCAATCAGCCCCAGCATTTT,CASSLIPPGQLSNQPQHF
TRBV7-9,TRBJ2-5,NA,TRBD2,TGTGCCAGCAGCCCCGGACTAGCGGGAGGAGTGGAGACCCAGTACTTC,CASSPGLAGGVETQYF
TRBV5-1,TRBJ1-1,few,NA,TGCGCCAGCAGCTTGGGGGGGAACACTGAAGCTTTCTTT,CASSLGGNTEAFF
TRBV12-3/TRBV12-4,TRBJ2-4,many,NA,TGTGCCAGCAGTTTAGGGAGTGACATAGCCAAAAACATTCAGTACTTC,CASSLGSDIAKNIQYF
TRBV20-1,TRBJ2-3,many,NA,TGCAGTCCCCGGCCCCCTGGGGATACGCAGTATTTT,CSPRPPGDTQYF